This passage covers 25 T cell receptor beta chains from one sample sequenced in a study of PD-1 blockade in classical Hodgkin lymphoma. Relapses following autologous stem cell transplantation were seen in all patients, with brentuximab vedotin exposure varying. Profiled with immunoSEQ multiplex PCR; TCRdb holds only in-frame clones, not every one. The table lists about 40,000 clones, about 72% of them singletons. The specimen comprised peripheral blood mononuclear cells (PBMCs), sampled at baseline. These receptors were obtained from a human donor with classical Hodgkin lymphoma.

The rearrangement links TRBV27 to TRBJ2-2; D unresolved. Trimming shortened V by 3 bases and J by 4 bases, and 12 bases separated the two germline ends. The germline V gene has CDR1 MNHEY and CDR2 SMNVEV (reference sequence). CDR3 length: 15 amino acids. Written as DNA, the CDR3 is TGTGCCAGCAGTTTGGGGATATCGGGCACCGGGGAGCTGTTTTTT. It encodes CASSLGISGTGELFF.

DNA for the CDR3: TGTGCCAGCACCGTCCCACCCCGGGGACATACGCAGTATTTT. Its protein product is CASTVPPRGHTQYF. This chain joins TRBV21-1 and TRBJ2-3. TRBV21-1 is described as a pseudogene. The CDR3 loop spans 14 amino acids.

In its sample, this clone was seen once. The rearrangement uses TRBV6-6 and TRBJ2-5; 8 nucleotides align to TRBD1. V dropped 2 bases and J dropped 5; count of bases not matched to a gene: 7. CDR1 is MNHNY and CDR2 is SVGAGI in the germline V gene (reference sequence). The CDR3 runs to 15 residues. The chain's CDR3 is CASSYGNRGRETQYF. Here the CDR3 DNA reads TGTGCCAGCAGTTACGGGAACAGGGGGAGGGAGACCCAGTACTTC.

This chain links TRBV4-3 with TRBJ1-3, with D tentatively TRBD1 (6 bases). Trimming removed 1 base at V and 0 bases at J, with 7 bases between. This CDR3 has 15 residues. Germline CDR1 LGHNA, CDR2 YSLEER. CDR3 sequence (DNA): TGCGCCAGCAGCCAAGGGACAGCCTCTGGAAACACCATATATTTT. It translates to CASSQGTASGNTIYF.

This clone occurred once. The rearrangement uses TRBV10-3 and TRBJ1-2; TRBD1 aligns across 7 bases. Germline assignment: CDR1 ENHRY and CDR2 SYGVKD. This CDR3 contains 17 residues. Trimming at V came to 3 bases and at J to 0 bases, leaving 10 bases not matched to a gene. The CDR3 bases are TGTGCCATCAGTGATGTAGGGGGCCCGAAAGCTAACTATGGCTACACCTTC. Its protein is CAISDVGGPKANYGYTF.

In nucleotides, the CDR3 is TGTGCCAGCAGTACCCGACAGGGGAAAGAATCGCGGTACGAGCAGTACTTC. The encoded protein is CASSTRQGKESRYEQYF. The chain joins TRBV2 to TRBJ2-7; 8 bases are a match to TRBD1. This CDR3 is 17 amino acids long. CDR1 is SNHLY and CDR2 is FYNNEI in the germline V gene. V dropped 5 bases and J dropped 4; count of bases not matched to a gene: 16.

The chain links TRBV19 to TRBJ2-6; the D gene is possibly TRBD1 (6 bases). Trimming cost V 1 base and J 2 bases, with 6 bases left between them. Germline V gene lookup returns CDR1 LNHDA and CDR2 SQIVND (reference sequence). The CDR3 runs 15 residues. For the CDR3, the DNA is TGTGCCAGTAGTATAGGGGGGCCTGGGGCCAACGTCCTGACTTTC. Translated: CASSIGGPGANVLTF. The variable domain in full, with the rest retrieved from reference TRBV19 and TRBJ2-6, is DGGITQSPKYLFRKEGQNVTLSCEQNLNHDAMYWYRQDPGQGLRLIYYSQIVNDFQKGDIAEGYSVSREKKESFPLTVTSAQKNPTAFYLCASSIGGPGANVLTFGAGSRLTVL.

The chain uses TRBV4-2 and TRBJ2-7, with D unresolved. The CDR3 consists of 13 residues. Germline assignment: CDR1 LGHNA and CDR2 YNFKEQ. The V gene lost 0 bases and the J gene lost 2 bases, with 5 bases spanning the gap. The CDR3 sequence is CASSQDGAYEQYF. CDR3 in DNA: TGTGCCAGCAGCCAAGACGGAGCCTACGAGCAGTACTTC.

The V and J genes are TRBV5-7 and TRBJ1-5; D ambiguous. TRBV5-7 is recorded as an ORF, its role being uncertain. This CDR3 region has 12 residues. Trimming removed 2 bases at V and 7 bases at J, with 7 bases between. The CDR3 is CASSFFRQPQHF. CDR3 nucleotides: TGTGCCAGCAGCTTTTTTAGGCAGCCCCAGCATTTT.

Only one count was recorded for this clone. This chain connects TRBV28 to TRBJ2-7; a possible D gene is TRBD2 (6 bases). Germline V gives CDR1 MDHEN, CDR2 SYDVKM. Trimming took 3 bases from V and 0 from J, leaving 24 bases between them. CDR3 size: 19 residues. CDR3 in DNA: TGTGCCAGCAGTTTCGTAGGACGGGGCCGGATCGGGAGCTCCTACGAGCAGTACTTC. The encoded protein is CASSFVGRGRIGSSYEQYF.

This clone was recorded many times. The rearrangement uses TRBV29-1 and TRBJ2-5, with D possibly being TRBD2 (5 bases). The CDR3 contains 12 residues. CDR1 and CDR2 from the germline V gene are SQVTM and ANQGSEA. Trimming removed 4 bases from V and 5 bases from J, with 11 bases in between. The CDR3 DNA sequence: TGCAGCGTTGGTGGACTCCCGGAGACCCAGTACTTC. It encodes CSVGGLPETQYF.

This clone appeared a few times. The chain uses TRBV7-9 and TRBJ1-4; 8 nucleotides agree with TRBD1. Trimming cost V 3 bases and J 8 bases; bases outside gene matches: 11. This CDR3 region has 16 residues. Germline lookup yields CDR1 SEHNR and CDR2 FQNEAQ (reference sequence). CDR3 bases: TGTGCCAGCAGCTTGGGCGGACAGGGTGACGGGGAAAAACTGTTTTTT. This sequence encodes CASSLGGQGDGEKLFF.

J is TRBJ1-1 and V is TRBV15, with 7 bases fitting TRBD1. In germline, CDR1 is LNHNV, CDR2 YYDKDF (reference sequence). V was clipped by 6 bases and J by 8 bases; unmatched bases: 15. The CDR3 loop spans 15 amino acids. CDR3 loop: CATSPGRGQGVEAFF. The CDR3 coding sequence is TGTGCCACCAGTCCCGGAAGGGGGCAGGGTGTAGAAGCTTTCTTT.

CDR3 in DNA: TGTGCCAGCAGTTCTGTTCGGAATTCACCCCTCCACTTT. It yields the protein CASSSVRNSPLHF. V is TRBV5-5 and J is TRBJ1-6, with unresolved D. This CDR3 spans 13 amino acids. V lost 5 bases, J lost 7 bases, and 10 bases lay in between. The germline V gene encodes CDR1 SGHKS and CDR2 YYEKEE (reference sequence).

The chain couples TRBV4-2 to TRBJ1-3; maybe TRBD1 (6 bases). This CDR3 has 22 amino acids. Per the germline V gene, CDR1 is LGHNA and CDR2 is YNFKEQ. Trimming left V 0 bases short and J 0 bases short, with 27 bases between. CDR3 in amino acids: CASSQDFGGQISPGASGNTIYF. The CDR3 bases are TGTGCCAGCAGCCAAGATTTCGGTGGACAGATAAGTCCAGGGGCCTCTGGAAACACCATATATTTT.

The chain uses TRBV7-3 and TRBJ2-7, with D maybe TRBD1 (6 bases). Trimming stripped 5 bases from V and 3 bases from J, with 17 bases between. This CDR3 contains 15 residues. Germline CDR1 and CDR2: SGHTA and FQGTGA. CDR3 coding DNA: TGTGCCAGCAGCCAATACGCTGGACAGAGCTACGAGCAGTACTTC. Amino acids: CASSQYAGQSYEQYF.

Here the CDR3 DNA reads TGCGCCAGCAGCCAAGATAAAGGGACCCTTCTTGGCTACACCTTC. The encoded protein is CASSQDKGTLLGYTF. The rearrangement uses TRBV4-3 and TRBJ1-2, with a tentative D call TRBD1 (5 bases). Trimming stripped 0 bases from V and 7 bases from J, with 15 bases between. The germline CDR1 and CDR2 sequences are LGHNA and YSLEER. CDR3 length: 15 amino acids.

This clone was counted between two and nine times. The chain is built from TRBV7-2 and TRBJ1-5; D is ambiguous. This CDR3 contains 15 residues. Germline CDR1 is SGHTA and CDR2 is FQGNSA. V lost 3 bases, J lost 0 bases, and 9 bases lay in between. CDR3 in DNA: TGTGCCAGCAGCTTGGAGGCTCTTAGCAATCAGCCCCAGCATTTT. Residues: CASSLEALSNQPQHF.

The CDR3 bases are TGTGCCAGCAGTTTATATAGCGGGGGGACTGCAGATACGCAGTATTTT. It codes for CASSLYSGGTADTQYF. The chain is built from TRBV27 and TRBJ2-3; 10 nucleotides match TRBD2. CDR3 length: 16 residues. The V gene's germline CDR1 is MNHEY and CDR2 SMNVEV (reference sequence). The trim removed 1 base at V and 4 bases at J, leaving 5 bases unmatched.

The chain has TRBV5-1 and TRBJ1-1; D gene uncertain. Trimming took 0 bases from V and 2 from J, leaving 14 bases between them. The germline CDR1 and CDR2 sequences are SGHRS and YFSETQ. This CDR3 has 16 amino acids. CDR3 DNA sequence: TGCGCCAGCAGCTTGGTGCAGATGGCCCCCAACACTGAAGCTTTCTTT. Translation gives CASSLVQMAPNTEAFF.

This clone was seen just once. This specimen includes other DNA sequences encoding the same CDR3. The genes are TRBV7-2 and TRBJ1-5; possible D gene TRBD1, 6 bases. CDR3 length: 15 residues. V lost 1 base to trimming and J lost 4 bases, with 11 bases between them. CDR1 is SGHTA and CDR2 is FQGNSA in the germline V gene. The CDR3 sequence: CASSLGRGSNQPQHF. The CDR3 DNA reads TGTGCCAGCAGCTTAGGGAGGGGGTCAAATCAGCCCCAGCATTTT.

This clone has just one count. The rearrangement joins TRBV19 to TRBJ2-7; TRBD1 matches at 7 bases. J gave up 5 bases and V 6 bases, and 1 base lay outside the gene matches. CDR3 length equals 11 residues. The germline V gene encodes CDR1 LNHDA and CDR2 SQIVND (reference sequence). The CDR3 protein is CASSDRDEQYF. CDR3 bases: TGTGCCAGTAGCGACAGGGACGAGCAGTACTTC. Full variable domain (missing parts from reference TRBV19 and TRBJ2-7): DGGITQSPKYLFRKEGQNVTLSCEQNLNHDAMYWYRQDPGQGLRLIYYSQIVNDFQKGDIAEGYSVSREKKESFPLTVTSAQKNPTAFYLCASSDRDEQYFGPGTRLTVT.

The gene calls are TRBV18 and TRBJ1-4, with D perhaps TRBD1 (5 bases). V was cut by 6 bases and J by 4 bases, with 15 bases left in between. Germline V gives CDR1 KGHSH, CDR2 LQKENI. The CDR3 contains 15 residues. CDR3 sequence: CASSPETALNEKLFF. The DNA of the CDR3 is TGTGCCAGCTCTCCTGAGACAGCCCTTAATGAAAAACTGTTTTTT. Based on the CDR3 plus reference TRBV18 and TRBJ1-4, the full variable domain is NAGVMQNPRHLVRRRGQEARLRCSPMKGHSHVYWYRQLPEEGLKFMVYLQKENIIDESGMPKERFSAEFPKEGPSILRIQQVVRGDSAAYFCASSPETALNEKLFFGSGTQLSVL.

The rearrangement uses TRBV30 and TRBJ2-7; 11 bases are shared with TRBD1. Unmatched junction bases numbered 3, after V lost 4 bases and J lost 1 base. Looked up from germline, CDR1 is GTSNPN and CDR2 is SVGIG (reference sequence). The CDR3 is 14 amino acids. The CDR3 loop is CAWTGTGGSYEQYF. In nucleotides, the CDR3 is TGTGCCTGGACCGGGACAGGGGGGTCCTACGAGCAGTACTTC.

The chain recombines TRBV5-1 with TRBJ1-2, with a tentative D call TRBD1 (6 bases). Germline CDR1 SGHRS, CDR2 YFSETQ. Deletions cut 0 bases from V and 2 bases from J, with 11 bases between. The CDR3 is 15 residues long. The CDR3 protein is CASSLASDRNYGYTF. CDR3 DNA: TGCGCCAGCAGCTTGGCCTCTGACAGGAACTATGGCTACACCTTC.